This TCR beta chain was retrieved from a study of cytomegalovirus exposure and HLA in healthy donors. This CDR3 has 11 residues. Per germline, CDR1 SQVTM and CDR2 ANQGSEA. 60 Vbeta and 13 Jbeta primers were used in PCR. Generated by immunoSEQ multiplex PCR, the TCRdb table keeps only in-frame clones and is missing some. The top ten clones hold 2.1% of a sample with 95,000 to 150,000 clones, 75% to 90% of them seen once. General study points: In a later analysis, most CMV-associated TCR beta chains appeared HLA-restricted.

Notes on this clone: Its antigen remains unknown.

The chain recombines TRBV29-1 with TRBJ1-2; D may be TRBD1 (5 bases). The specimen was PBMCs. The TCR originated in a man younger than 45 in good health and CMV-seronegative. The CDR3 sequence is CRVQENYGYTF. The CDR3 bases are TGCAGAGTACAGGAAAACTATGGCTACACCTTC.